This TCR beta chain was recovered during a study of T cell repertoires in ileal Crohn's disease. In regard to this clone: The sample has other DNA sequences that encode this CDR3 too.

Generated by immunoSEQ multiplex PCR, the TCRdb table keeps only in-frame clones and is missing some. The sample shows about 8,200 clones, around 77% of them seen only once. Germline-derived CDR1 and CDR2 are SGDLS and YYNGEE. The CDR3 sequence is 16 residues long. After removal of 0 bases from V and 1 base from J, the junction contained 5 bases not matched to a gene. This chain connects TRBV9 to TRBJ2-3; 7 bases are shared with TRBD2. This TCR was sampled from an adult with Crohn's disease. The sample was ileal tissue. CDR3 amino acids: CASSVGGGGGTDTQYF. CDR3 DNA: TGTGCCAGCAGCGTAGGTGGCGGGGGAGGCACAGATACGCAGTATTTT.